This TCR beta chain was captured in a study of CD8+ T cells in alopecia areata. Study details: In an open-label trial, patients got 5 to 10 mg tofacitinib twice daily.

Extraction and reverse transcription of RNA yielded cDNA as the sequencing template. Profiled with immunoSEQ multiplex PCR; TCRdb holds only in-frame clones, not every one. The table includes roughly 250,000 clones, 67% detected once. In this sample, this clone turned up once. In alopecia areata patients, both lesional scalp punch biopsies and peripheral blood were collected. The CDR3 spans 15 residues. Germline lookup yields CDR1 SGHVS and CDR2 FQNEAQ. V shed 5 bases, J shed 4 bases, and the junction held 10 bases outside the gene matches. Specimen: CD4+ T cells sorted from blood, collected at week 0. The receptor was derived from a human donor with alopecia areata. This chain connects TRBV7-8 to TRBJ2-7; 8 nucleotides match TRBD2. The CDR3 loop reads CASSKYGTRMYEQYF. The CDR3 DNA is TGTGCCAGCAGCAAGTATGGGACTAGAATGTACGAGCAGTACTTC.